The 19 T cell receptor beta chains in this list originate from one sample, sequenced in a study of regulatory T cells in long-lasting Graves disease. Regarding time point: newly diagnosed GD, antithyroid drugs for less than 3 months. The TCR library used RNA extracted from PBMCs. Sequencing libraries for TCR beta were prepared with iRepertoire HTBI primers and Arm-PCR of CDR3 regions. Each CDR3 protein gets one entry after TCRdb re-called the multiplex PCR reads with MiXCR. The table lists roughly 520,000 distinct CDR3 sequences, more than 10% of them singletons. The same sample was also used in a study of T cells in Graves' hyperthyroidism and ophthalmopathy.

The sequencing here drew on peripheral blood mononuclear cells (PBMCs), taken at new diagnosis, from a patient treated with antithyroid drugs. The receptor source for this set is a woman between 25 and 40 years old with Graves disease.

The sample holds many counts of this clonotype. J is TRBJ1-1 and V is TRBV25-1; D may be TRBD1 (5 bases). Trimming stripped 6 bases from V and 10 bases from J, with 15 bases between. Germline loops: CDR1 MGHDK, CDR2 SYGVNS. This CDR3 spans 12 amino acids. The CDR3 region is CASSHPRVGAFF. As DNA, the CDR3 is TGTGCCAGCAGCCATCCCAGGGTCGGAGCTTTCTTT.

V gene TRBV28 combines with J gene TRBJ2-7, with 12 bases aligning to TRBD2. Germline V gene lookup returns CDR1 MDHEN and CDR2 SYDVKM. This CDR3 has 14 amino acids. Unmatched junction bases numbered 5, after V lost 7 bases and J lost 4 bases. In DNA, the CDR3 is TGTGCCAGCACTCTAGCGGGAGGGAGGTACGAGCAGTACTTC. Translated, it gives CASTLAGGRYEQYF.

This clonotype was counted ten times or more. The chain employs TRBV27 and TRBJ2-3, with D perhaps TRBD1 or TRBD2 (5 bases each). Deletions cut 0 bases from V and 6 bases from J, with 13 bases between. This CDR3 is 15 amino acids long. Germline-derived CDR1 and CDR2 are MNHEY and SMNVEV (reference sequence). For the CDR3, the DNA is TGTGCCAGCAGTTTATCGGGACCTCAGTTGGATACGCAGTATTTT. Its translation is CASSLSGPQLDTQYF.

The CDR3 spells CSAHWGLAGGEQYF. CDR3 sequence (DNA): TGCAGTGCCCATTGGGGACTAGCGGGAGGCGAGCAGTACTTC. The V gene is TRBV20-1, the J gene TRBJ2-7, with TRBD2 matching 15 bases. This CDR3 region has 14 residues. J lost 6 bases, V lost 6 bases, and 6 bases had no gene match. Germline CDR1 DFQATT, CDR2 SNEGSKA (reference sequence).

This clonotype showed up many times. The rearrangement uses TRBV2 and TRBJ2-3; no definite D call. Germline V CDR1 and CDR2: SNHLY, FYNNEI. This CDR3 comprises 13 residues. V lost 11 bases and J lost 7, with 19 bases in between. CDR3 nucleotides: TGTGCCGCCCGAAGAAGGTTGATGCATACGCAGTATTTT. This sequence encodes CAARRRLMHTQYF.

This clonotype was seen at least ten times. This chain uses TRBV2 with TRBJ2-7; no clear D. CDR3 length: 10 amino acids. Deletions cut 6 bases from V and 6 bases from J, with 6 bases between. The germline CDR1 and CDR2 sequences are SNHLY and FYNNEI. The CDR3: CASRRREQYF. In nucleotides, the CDR3 is TGTGCCAGCAGGAGACGCGAGCAGTACTTC.

This clonotype has at least ten counts. The chain couples TRBV6-1 to TRBJ2-7; D unresolved. Trimming shortened V by 6 bases and J by 6 bases, and 9 bases separated the two germline ends. This CDR3 has 11 amino acids. Per the germline V gene, CDR1 is MNHNS and CDR2 is SASEGT. The CDR3 protein is CASRVTLEQYF. The CDR3 DNA follows: TGTGCCAGCAGGGTGACCCTCGAGCAGTACTTC.

Ten or more counts support this clonotype. The genes are TRBV5-1 and TRBJ1-6, with 7 bases lining up with TRBD1. The CDR3 loop spans 17 amino acids. From germline, CDR1 is SGHRS and CDR2 YFSETQ. V gave up 4 bases and J gave up 7 bases; unmatched junction bases: 14. CDR3 nucleotides: TGCGCCAGCAGCCTAGGAACGATACAGGGGTTAAATTCACCCCTCCACTTT. Translating it yields CASSLGTIQGLNSPLHF.

In this sample, this clonotype turned up many times. CDR3 nucleotides: TGTGCCAGCAGCCTGTTTAATAATGAAAAACTGTTTTTT. This gives the protein CASSLFNNEKLFF. This chain connects TRBV7-2 to TRBJ1-4; D not resolved. V lost 5 bases and J lost 4, with 8 bases in between. Per the germline V gene, CDR1 is SGHTA and CDR2 is FQGNSA. This CDR3 is built from 13 residues.

There are a few counts of this clonotype. The V call is TRBV6-5, the J call TRBJ1-2; D not certain. CDR3 length: 13 amino acids. The V gene lost 0 bases and the J gene lost 6 bases, with 8 bases spanning the gap. CDR1 is MNHEY, CDR2 SVGAGI, per germline. The CDR3 nucleotides are TGTGCCAGCAGTTACTCGTCTCAACATGGCTACACCTTC. It specifies CASSYSSQHGYTF.

This clonotype was detected ten times or more. The V call is TRBV7-8, the J call TRBJ2-7; TRBD1 matches 7 bases. The trim removed 2 bases at V and 4 bases at J, leaving 5 bases unmatched. CDR3 length: 14 amino acids. Looked up from germline, CDR1 is SGHVS and CDR2 is FQNEAQ. The CDR3 DNA sequence: TGTGCCAGCAGCTTAACAGGGGCCTCGTACGAGCAGTACTTC. This sequence encodes CASSLTGASYEQYF.

This clonotype was observed a handful of times. The chain employs TRBV28 and TRBJ1-1; the D is unclear. Germline lookup yields CDR1 MDHEN and CDR2 SYDVKM. The germline V and J ends were trimmed by 2 bases and 8 bases, with 9 bases remaining between them. The CDR3 spans 12 residues. This CDR3 reads CASSLIREEAFF. The CDR3 DNA reads TGTGCCAGCAGTTTAATCCGCGAGGAAGCTTTCTTT. Full variable domain (missing parts from reference TRBV28 and TRBJ1-1): DVKVTQSSRYLVKRTGEKVFLECVQDMDHENMFWYRQDPGLGLRLIYFSYDVKMKEKGDIPEGYSVSREKKERFSLILESASTNQTSMYLCASSLIREEAFFGQGTRLTVV.

This clonotype was picked up many times. The gene calls are TRBV6-1 and TRBJ1-6, with D hard to call. V was cut by 7 bases and J by 0 bases, with 13 bases left in between. This CDR3 has 16 amino acids. Germline V gives CDR1 MNHNS, CDR2 SASEGT. The CDR3 DNA reads as TGTGCCAGCAAATTGACCCGGAGCTCCTATAATTCACCCCTCCACTTT. Amino acid sequence: CASKLTRSSYNSPLHF.

This clonotype was seen repeatedly, ten times or more. The gene calls are TRBV7-8 and TRBJ1-1; D ambiguous. The length of the CDR3 is 13 residues. Trimming removed 2 bases from V and 7 bases from J, with 11 bases in between. Germline V CDR1 and CDR2: SGHVS, FQNEAQ. CDR3 amino acids: CASSLRVESEAFF. The CDR3 coding sequence is TGTGCCAGCAGCTTAAGAGTCGAGAGTGAAGCTTTCTTT.

This clonotype was detected ten times or more. CDR3 region: CSARTGGGHEQYF. CDR3 in DNA: TGCAGTGCTAGAACAGGGGGCGGCCACGAGCAGTACTTC. The V and J genes are TRBV20-1 and TRBJ2-7, with TRBD1 identical over 9 bases. The CDR3 runs to 13 residues. V gave up 2 bases and J gave up 5 bases; unmatched junction bases: 4. The germline V gene has CDR1 DFQATT and CDR2 SNEGSKA (reference sequence).

The chain employs TRBV7-2 and TRBJ2-1; 11 bases agree with TRBD2. Germline CDR1 reads SGHTA; CDR2 reads FQGNSA. With 6 bases clipped from V and 3 bases from J, the junction kept 7 bases outside the gene matches. This CDR3 has 16 residues. This CDR3 is CASRPGTSGRYNEQFF. In DNA form, the CDR3 reads TGTGCCAGCAGGCCTGGGACTAGCGGACGCTACAATGAGCAGTTCTTC.

This clonotype was recorded many times. The rearrangement uses TRBV2 and TRBJ2-1, with TRBD1 matching 7 bases. The CDR3 totals 14 residues. In germline, CDR1 is SNHLY, CDR2 FYNNEI. The V gene end was trimmed by 11 bases and the J gene end by 1 base; junction bases not matched to a gene: 8. The CDR3 sequence: CAGLDRRSYNEQFF. CDR3 coding DNA: TGTGCCGGACTGGACAGGCGTTCCTACAATGAGCAGTTCTTC.

In its sample, this clonotype was seen many times. This chain links TRBV11-2 with TRBJ2-7, with D perhaps given as TRBD1 or TRBD2 (5 bases each). Trimming left V 4 bases short and J 4 bases short, with 20 bases between. Germline lookup yields CDR1 SGHAT and CDR2 FQNNGV. The CDR3 spans 16 residues. The CDR3 protein is CASSSHPSGTQYEQYF. The CDR3 DNA is TGTGCCAGCAGCTCACACCCCTCAGGGACCCAATACGAGCAGTACTTC.

This clonotype was counted at least ten times. The rearrangement joins TRBV5-5 to TRBJ2-1; 8 bases fit TRBD2. This CDR3 is 17 amino acids long. Unmatched junction bases numbered 12, after V lost 0 bases and J lost 7 bases. The germline CDR1 and CDR2 sequences are SGHKS and YYEKEE (reference sequence). The CDR3 bases are TGTGCCAGCAGCTTGGGCAGGTCCAGCGGGAGAGGGAATGAGCAGTTCTTC. It yields the protein CASSLGRSSGRGNEQFF.